What follows are 20 T cell receptor beta chains derived from one specimen sequenced in a study of OX40 agonist ivuxolimab in advanced cancers. The method was immunoSEQ multiplex PCR; TCRdb's version includes in-frame clones alone and lacks a portion of them. The repertoire holds tens of thousands of clones, roughly 85% seen once, with roughly 4.8% in the top ten. The material was CD4+ or CD8+ T cells sorted from blood, obtained in a trial of the OX40 agonist ivuxolimab. Source of these receptors: an adult with an advanced solid tumor such as melanoma, head and neck, liver or kidney cancer.

The rearrangement joins TRBV11-2 to TRBJ2-7, with 10 bases fitting TRBD2. Per the germline V gene, CDR1 is SGHAT and CDR2 is FQNNGV. The CDR3 has 17 amino acids. The J segment lost 9 bases and the V segment lost 5 bases, leaving 19 bases of the junction unmatched. The CDR3 protein is CASSHISRGSGRHRQYF. The CDR3 coding sequence is TGTGCCAGCAGCCACATTAGTCGGGGTAGCGGGAGGCATAGGCAGTACTTC.

The gene calls are TRBV12-5 and TRBJ2-2, with D possibly matching TRBD1 (5 bases). This CDR3 spans 16 amino acids. The ends were cut back, 4 bases at V and 1 base at J, with 13 bases in the middle. From germline, CDR1 is LGHNT and CDR2 FRNRAP. CDR3 coding DNA: TGTGCTAGTGGTTCCCTACCCACAGGGAACACCGGGGAGCTGTTTTTT. Residues: CASGSLPTGNTGELFF.

The rearrangement uses TRBV6-1 and TRBJ1-4, with unresolved D. The CDR3 is 14 amino acids. Germline CDR1 and CDR2: MNHNS and SASEGT. Trimming left V 4 bases short and J 4 bases short, with 10 bases between. The CDR3 loop reads CASSVVSINEKLFF. In nucleotides, the CDR3 is TGTGCCAGCAGTGTGGTCAGCATTAATGAAAAACTGTTTTTT.

J is TRBJ1-5 and V is TRBV9; a weak D match, TRBD1 (5 bases). The V gene lost 4 bases and the J gene lost 8 bases, with 13 bases spanning the gap. Germline V CDR1 and CDR2: SGDLS, YYNGEE. This CDR3 spans 13 amino acids. The CDR3 loop reads CASSFSGTKPQHF. The CDR3 coding sequence is TGTGCCAGCAGCTTCTCCGGGACGAAGCCCCAGCATTTT.

The chain joins TRBV4-2 to TRBJ2-3, with TRBD1 identical over 8 bases. Germline assignment: CDR1 LGHNA and CDR2 YNFKEQ. This CDR3 comprises 15 residues. Trimming at V came to 0 bases and at J to 4 bases, leaving 3 bases not matched to a gene. The CDR3 DNA is TGTGCCAGCAGCCAAGATCGGACAGGGCCAGATACGCAGTATTTT. Its protein product is CASSQDRTGPDTQYF.

The J gene is TRBJ2-1, the V gene TRBV18; D gene uncertain. This CDR3 comprises 14 residues. V lost 3 bases and J lost 8, with 14 bases in between. Germline CDR1 reads KGHSH; CDR2 reads LQKENI. In DNA, the CDR3 is TGTGCCAGCTCACCCCCCGGCAGGCTCGATGAGCAGTTCTTC. Amino acids: CASSPPGRLDEQFF.

This clone came up once. The V call is TRBV6-5, the J call TRBJ2-7, with D uncertain. Germline CDR1 and CDR2: MNHEY and SVGAGI. Between the trimmed V and J ends, which lost 4 bases and 4 bases, there was a span of 5 bases. This CDR3 comprises 11 residues. The DNA of the CDR3 is TGTGCCAGCAGTTTTGGTTACGAGCAGTACTTC. This translates into CASSFGYEQYF.

This chain links TRBV11-2 with TRBJ2-1, with TRBD2 as a possible D gene (6 bases). CDR3 size: 16 residues. Germline CDR1 SGHAT, CDR2 FQNNGV. V was trimmed by 5 bases and J by 1 base, leaving 15 bases between them. The CDR3 loop is CASSSRLEISYNEQFF. DNA for the CDR3: TGTGCCAGCAGCAGCCGACTAGAGATATCCTACAATGAGCAGTTCTTC.

The chain is built from TRBV14 and TRBJ1-2; D unresolved. The CDR3 has 14 residues. CDR1 is SGHDN and CDR2 is FVKESK in the germline V gene. Trimming took off 1 base at V and 2 bases at J, with 8 bases between the two ends. The CDR3 DNA is TGTGCCAGCAGCCAAGGGGTACAGAACTATGGCTACACCTTC. This encodes CASSQGVQNYGYTF.

The J gene is TRBJ2-1, the V gene TRBV7-2; D call uncertain. The V end was cut by 6 bases, the J end by 8 bases, with 11 bases between. The CDR3 contains 12 residues. Germline lookup yields CDR1 SGHTA and CDR2 FQGNSA. This CDR3 reads CASSSTPHEQFF. The DNA of the CDR3 is TGTGCCAGCAGTTCGACCCCGCATGAGCAGTTCTTC.

The J gene is TRBJ2-7, the V gene TRBV6-1; TRBD1 agrees at 7 bases. J was trimmed by 2 bases and V by 0 bases; bases with no gene match: 7. CDR1 is MNHNS, CDR2 SASEGT, per germline. CDR3 length: 16 amino acids. In DNA form, the CDR3 reads TGTGCCAGCAGTGAAGCGGTAGGGACAGCTACCTACGAGCAGTACTTC. Translated, it gives CASSEAVGTATYEQYF.

This clone was counted only a few times. The chain couples TRBV28 to TRBJ2-5, with a possible D match to TRBD1 (6 bases). There are 13 residues in the CDR3. V was cut by 6 bases and J by 1 base, with 9 bases left in between. CDR1 is MDHEN and CDR2 is SYDVKM in the germline V gene. DNA of the CDR3: TGTGCCAGCAGGTGGGGGCGCCAAGAGACCCAGTACTTC. Translating gives CASRWGRQETQYF.

This rearrangement joins TRBV5-1 to TRBJ2-7; TRBD2 agrees at 8 bases. Trimming cost V 4 bases and J 8 bases; bases outside gene matches: 17. The CDR3 contains 16 residues. The germline V gene encodes CDR1 SGHRS and CDR2 YFSETQ. The CDR3 sequence is CASSQDTGTSIEKQYF. DNA for the CDR3: TGCGCCAGCAGCCAGGACACCGGGACTAGTATTGAGAAGCAGTACTTC.

The chain combines TRBV30 with TRBJ2-5; 7 nucleotides line up with TRBD1. V lost 5 bases, J lost 0 bases, and 3 bases stayed unmatched. This CDR3 spans 13 amino acids. Germline values: CDR1 GTSNPN, CDR2 SVGIG (reference sequence). CDR3 DNA sequence: TGTGCCTGGGACAGGGCACACCAAGAGACCCAGTACTTC. Amino acid sequence: CAWDRAHQETQYF.

The CDR3: CASSQAGQGYNEQFF. The CDR3 coding sequence is TGCGCCAGCAGCCAGGCAGGACAGGGCTACAATGAGCAGTTCTTC. The genes are TRBV4-1 and TRBJ2-1; 8 bases fit TRBD1. The CDR3 runs 15 residues. V was clipped by 3 bases and J by 3 bases; unmatched bases: 4. Germline CDR1 reads MGHRA; CDR2 reads YSYEKL.

The rearrangement joins TRBV2 to TRBJ2-6; D tentatively fits TRBD1 or TRBD2 (5 bases each). This CDR3 is 13 amino acids long. Between the trimmed V and J ends, which lost 10 bases and 8 bases, there was a span of 15 bases. CDR1 is SNHLY, CDR2 FYNNEI, per germline. CDR3 sequence: CATGDGFSNVLTF. The CDR3 region has the DNA TGTGCCACCGGGGACGGATTCTCCAACGTCCTGACTTTC.

The DNA for the CDR3 is TGCGCCAGCAGCCAAGAACTAGCGGGAGCGGAGACCCAGTACTTC. As protein: CASSQELAGAETQYF. V gene TRBV4-3 combines with J gene TRBJ2-5; the match to TRBD2 covers 11 bases. The CDR3 sequence is 15 residues long. The junction had 2 bases not matched to a gene; V was cut back by 0 bases and J by 5 bases. In germline, CDR1 is LGHNA, CDR2 YSLEER.

The chain links TRBV15 to TRBJ1-5; D call uncertain. V lost 6 bases and J lost 0, with 12 bases in between. Germline values: CDR1 LNHNV, CDR2 YYDKDF (reference sequence). CDR3 length: 15 residues. CDR3 region: CATRLRQDSNQPQHF. The CDR3, as DNA: TGTGCCACCAGGCTCAGGCAGGATAGCAATCAGCCCCAGCATTTT.

The chain joins TRBV5-1 to TRBJ2-1; 8 bases fit TRBD1. Per the germline V gene, CDR1 is SGHRS and CDR2 is YFSETQ. This CDR3 region has 15 residues. The V gene end was trimmed by 1 base and the J gene end by 8 bases; junction bases not matched to a gene: 8. The CDR3 DNA is TGCGCCAGCAGCTTGTTGCAGGGGGCGGCCCATGAGCAGTTCTTC. Translation gives CASSLLQGAAHEQFF.

This chain links TRBV4-1 with TRBJ2-7; 8 nucleotides agree with TRBD2. There are 15 residues in the CDR3. Trimming removed 4 bases from V and 1 base from J; junction bases left unmatched: 6. Germline CDR1 is MGHRA and CDR2 is YSYEKL. The CDR3 loop reads CASSLIAGRSYEQYF. The CDR3 DNA sequence: TGCGCCAGCAGCCTCATAGCGGGACGGTCCTACGAGCAGTACTTC.